This T cell receptor (beta chain) was profiled in a study of blood T cells in healthy people across ages. Study results and limitations: The diversity estimates, figures obtained from one million T cells, were considered underestimates.

Together with a sample-barcoded 5' primer, a J-beta primer mix was included in a second PCR lasting about 7 to 11 cycles. TCRdb reprocessed the 5' RACE reads with MiXCR, giving one entry per CDR3 protein. The sample lists 600,000 or so distinct CDR3 sequences; about 30% were seen once. Remarks on this clonotype: The antigen remains unidentified.

CDR3 length: 13 amino acids. Germline-derived CDR1 and CDR2 are SGHTA and FQGNSA. Trimming took 4 bases from V and 3 from J, leaving 10 bases between them. The receptor comes from a woman aged 80 or over in good health. The specimen sequenced was blood. V and J are TRBV7-2 and TRBJ2-7; no reliable D call. CDR3 sequence: CASSSSTNYEQYF. CDR3 coding DNA: TGTGCCAGCAGCTCCTCTACGAACTACGAGCAGTACTTC.